This TCR beta chain was retrieved from a study of early T cells in non-severe SARS-CoV-2 infection. Overall study context: Bulk RNA taken from unsorted whole blood was sequenced, leaving chains unpaired.

Germline CDR1 is MNHNS and CDR2 is SASEGT. The CDR3 length is 14 residues. Trimming pared 5 bases from V and 1 base from J, leaving 11 bases between. This clonotype was seen many times. As yet, its antigen is unknown. Researchers tagged individual cDNA molecules with unique molecular identifiers. One entry per CDR3 protein results from TCRdb running MiXCR on the 5' RACE reads. In the table there are more than 20,000 distinct CDR3 sequences, roughly 3.6% of which are singletons. Study-level results: VDJdb matching skewed toward anti-spike CD8 responses, missing private and CD4 specificities.

The source material was whole blood. The TCR was taken from an adult who was a healthcare worker with PCR-confirmed SARS-CoV-2 infection or an uninfected control (not recorded which). The gene calls are TRBV6-1 and TRBJ1-2; TRBD1 might be the D (5 bases). The CDR3: CASSPATDNYGYTF. As DNA, the CDR3 is TGTGCCAGCAGTCCCGCGACAGATAACTATGGCTACACCTTC.